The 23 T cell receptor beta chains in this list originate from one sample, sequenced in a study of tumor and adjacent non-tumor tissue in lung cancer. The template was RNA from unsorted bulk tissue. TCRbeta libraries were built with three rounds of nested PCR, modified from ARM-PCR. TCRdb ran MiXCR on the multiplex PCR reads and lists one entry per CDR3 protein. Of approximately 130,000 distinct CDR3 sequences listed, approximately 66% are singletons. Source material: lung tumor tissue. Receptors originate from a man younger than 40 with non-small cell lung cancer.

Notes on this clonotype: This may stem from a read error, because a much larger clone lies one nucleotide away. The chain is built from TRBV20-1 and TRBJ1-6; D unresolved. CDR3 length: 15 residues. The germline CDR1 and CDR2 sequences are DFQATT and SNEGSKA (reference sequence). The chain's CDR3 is CSVRPSQNYNSPLHF. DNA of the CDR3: TGCAGTGTTAGACCCTCACAGAATTATAATTCACCCCTCCACTTT.

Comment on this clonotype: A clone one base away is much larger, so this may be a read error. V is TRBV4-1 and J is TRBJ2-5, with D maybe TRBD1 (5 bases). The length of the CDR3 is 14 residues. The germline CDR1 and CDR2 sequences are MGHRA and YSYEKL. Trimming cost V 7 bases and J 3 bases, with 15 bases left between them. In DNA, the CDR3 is TGCGCCAGCAACCCAGGGCAGAAAGAAGAGACCCAGTACTTC. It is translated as CASNPGQKEETQYF.

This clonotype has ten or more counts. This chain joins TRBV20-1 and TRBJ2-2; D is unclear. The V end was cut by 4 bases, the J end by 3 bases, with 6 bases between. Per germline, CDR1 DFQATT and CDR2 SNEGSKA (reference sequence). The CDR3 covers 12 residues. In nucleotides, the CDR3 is TGCAGTGCTAAGACGGACACCGGGGAGCTGTTTTTT. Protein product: CSAKTDTGELFF.

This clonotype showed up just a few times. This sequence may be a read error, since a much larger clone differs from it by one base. The CDR3 DNA sequence: TGCAGCGTTGAAAATATCTGGGAGGGCTACACCTTC. It specifies CSVENIWEGYTF. This chain uses TRBV29-1 with TRBJ1-2, with unresolved D. CDR3 size: 12 residues. The germline V and J ends were trimmed by 2 bases and 8 bases, with 12 bases remaining between them. Germline V gene lookup returns CDR1 SQVTM and CDR2 ANQGSEA.

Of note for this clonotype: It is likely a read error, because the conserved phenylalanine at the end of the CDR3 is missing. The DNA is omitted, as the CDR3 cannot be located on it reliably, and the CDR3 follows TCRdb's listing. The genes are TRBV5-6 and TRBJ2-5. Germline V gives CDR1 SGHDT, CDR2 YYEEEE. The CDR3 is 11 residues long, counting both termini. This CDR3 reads CARSFEETQYL.

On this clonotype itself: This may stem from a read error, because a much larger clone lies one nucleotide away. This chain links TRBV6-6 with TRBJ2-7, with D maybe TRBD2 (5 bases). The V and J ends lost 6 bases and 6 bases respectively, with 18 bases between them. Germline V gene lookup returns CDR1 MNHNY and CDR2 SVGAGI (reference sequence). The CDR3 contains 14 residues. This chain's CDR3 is CASRPQGGSGEQYF. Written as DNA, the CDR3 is TGTGCCAGCAGACCTCAAGGCGGGTCTGGCGAGCAGTACTTC.

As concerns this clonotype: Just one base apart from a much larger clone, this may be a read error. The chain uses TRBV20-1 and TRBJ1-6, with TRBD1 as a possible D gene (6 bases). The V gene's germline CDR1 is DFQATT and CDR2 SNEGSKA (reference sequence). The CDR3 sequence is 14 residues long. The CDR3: CIASTGIHNSPLHF. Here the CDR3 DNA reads TGCATTGCTAGTACAGGGATCCATAATTCACCCCTCCACTTT.

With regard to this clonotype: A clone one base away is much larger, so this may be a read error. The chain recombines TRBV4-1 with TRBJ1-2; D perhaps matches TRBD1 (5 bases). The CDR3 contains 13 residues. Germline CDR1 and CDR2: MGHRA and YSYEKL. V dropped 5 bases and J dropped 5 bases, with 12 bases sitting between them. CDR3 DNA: TGCGCCAGCAGCGACGGGGGTCTGTATGGCTACACCTTC. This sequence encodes CASSDGGLYGYTF.

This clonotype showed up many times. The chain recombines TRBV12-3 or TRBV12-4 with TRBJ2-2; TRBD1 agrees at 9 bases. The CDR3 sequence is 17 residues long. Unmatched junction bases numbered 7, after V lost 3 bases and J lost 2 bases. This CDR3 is CASSFYRTGVNTGELFF. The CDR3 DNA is TGTGCCAGCAGTTTCTACAGGACAGGGGTTAACACCGGGGAGCTGTTTTTT.

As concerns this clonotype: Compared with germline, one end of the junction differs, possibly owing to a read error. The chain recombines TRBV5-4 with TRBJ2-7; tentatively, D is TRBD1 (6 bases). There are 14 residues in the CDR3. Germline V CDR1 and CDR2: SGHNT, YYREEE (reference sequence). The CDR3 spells CASSLARTEYEQYF. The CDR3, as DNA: TGTGCCAGCAGCTTGGCCAGGACAGAGTACGAGCAATACTTC.

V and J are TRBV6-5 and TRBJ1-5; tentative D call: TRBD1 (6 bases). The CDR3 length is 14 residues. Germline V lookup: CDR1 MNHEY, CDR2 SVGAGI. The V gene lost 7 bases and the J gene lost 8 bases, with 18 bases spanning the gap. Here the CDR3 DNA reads TGTGCCAGCAACAGGGAGGGGAAGGATGAGCCCCAGCATTTT. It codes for CASNREGKDEPQHF.

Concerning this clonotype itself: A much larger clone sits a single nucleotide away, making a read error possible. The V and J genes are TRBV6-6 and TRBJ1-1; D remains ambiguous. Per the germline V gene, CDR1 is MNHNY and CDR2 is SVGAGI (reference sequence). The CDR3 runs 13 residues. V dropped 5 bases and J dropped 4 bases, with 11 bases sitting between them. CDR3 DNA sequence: TGTGCCAGCAGTCCAGAGGTTACCACTGAAGCTTTCTTT. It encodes CASSPEVTTEAFF.

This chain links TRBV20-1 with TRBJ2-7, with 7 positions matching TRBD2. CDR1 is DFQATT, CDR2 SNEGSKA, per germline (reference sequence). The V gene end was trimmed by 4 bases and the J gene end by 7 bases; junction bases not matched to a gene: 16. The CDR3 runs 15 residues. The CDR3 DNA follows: TGCAGTGCTATAGATGGGGGGGGTTGGGGTTATGAGCAGTACTTC. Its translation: CSAIDGGGWGYEQYF.

The CDR3 coding sequence is TGCAGTGCTAAAGATCACAACAGCGGGACCCAGTACTTC. Its translation: CSAKDHNSGTQYF. The V gene is TRBV20-1, the J gene TRBJ2-5; TRBD2 might be the D (5 bases). Germline V gene lookup returns CDR1 DFQATT and CDR2 SNEGSKA (reference sequence). This CDR3 is 13 amino acids long. V dropped 4 bases and J dropped 7 bases, with 16 bases sitting between them.

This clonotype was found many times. The CDR3 sequence is CSLWGGTGNTIYF. The CDR3 bases are TGCAGTTTGTGGGGGGGAACTGGAAACACCATATATTTT. The chain combines TRBV20-1 with TRBJ1-3, with D possibly TRBD1 on 5 matching bases. The CDR3 covers 13 residues. From germline, CDR1 is DFQATT and CDR2 SNEGSKA (reference sequence). The V and J ends lost 8 bases and 2 bases respectively, with 13 bases between them.

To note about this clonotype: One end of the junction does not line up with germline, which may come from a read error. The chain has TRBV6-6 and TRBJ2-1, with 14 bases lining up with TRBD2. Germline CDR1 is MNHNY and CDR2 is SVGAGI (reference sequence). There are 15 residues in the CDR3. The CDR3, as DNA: TGTACCAGTCACCCGACTAGCGGGGGGGCCAATGAGCAGTTCTTC. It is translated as CTSHPTSGGANEQFF.

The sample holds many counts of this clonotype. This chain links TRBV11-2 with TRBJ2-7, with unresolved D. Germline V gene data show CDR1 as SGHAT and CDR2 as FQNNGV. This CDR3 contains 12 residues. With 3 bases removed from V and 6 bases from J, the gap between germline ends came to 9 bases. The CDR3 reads CASSFPPFEQYF. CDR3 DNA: TGTGCCAGCAGCTTCCCTCCCTTCGAGCAGTACTTC.

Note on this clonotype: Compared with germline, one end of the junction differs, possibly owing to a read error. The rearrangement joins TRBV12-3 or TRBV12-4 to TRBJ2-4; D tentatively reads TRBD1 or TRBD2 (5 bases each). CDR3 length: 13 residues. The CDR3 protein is CASSGGAKIIQYF. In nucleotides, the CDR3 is TGTGCCAGCAGTGGGGGTGCCAAAATCATTCAGTACTTC.

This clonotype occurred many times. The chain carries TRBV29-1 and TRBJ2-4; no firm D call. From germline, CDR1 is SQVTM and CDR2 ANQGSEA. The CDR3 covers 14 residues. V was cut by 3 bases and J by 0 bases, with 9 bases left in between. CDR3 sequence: CSVETSLAKNIQYF. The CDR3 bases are TGCAGCGTTGAGACTTCTCTAGCCAAAAACATTCAGTACTTC.

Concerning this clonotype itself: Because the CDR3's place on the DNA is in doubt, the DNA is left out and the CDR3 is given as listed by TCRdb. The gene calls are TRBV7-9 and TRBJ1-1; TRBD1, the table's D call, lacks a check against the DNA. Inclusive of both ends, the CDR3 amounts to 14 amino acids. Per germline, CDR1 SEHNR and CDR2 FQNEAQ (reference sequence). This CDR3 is CASSFGQGNTEALF.

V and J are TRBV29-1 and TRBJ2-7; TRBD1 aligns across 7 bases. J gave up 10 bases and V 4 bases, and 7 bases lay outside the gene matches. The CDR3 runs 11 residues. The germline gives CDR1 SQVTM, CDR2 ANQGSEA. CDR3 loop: CSVGIGGPQYF. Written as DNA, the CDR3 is TGCAGCGTTGGTATAGGGGGCCCCCAGTACTTC.

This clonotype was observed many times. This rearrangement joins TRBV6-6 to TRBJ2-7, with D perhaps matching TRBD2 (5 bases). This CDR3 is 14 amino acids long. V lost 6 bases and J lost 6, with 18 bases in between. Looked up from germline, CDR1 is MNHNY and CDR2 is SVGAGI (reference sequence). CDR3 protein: CASRPHGGSGEQYF. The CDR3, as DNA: TGTGCCAGCAGACCTCACGGCGGGTCTGGCGAGCAGTACTTC.

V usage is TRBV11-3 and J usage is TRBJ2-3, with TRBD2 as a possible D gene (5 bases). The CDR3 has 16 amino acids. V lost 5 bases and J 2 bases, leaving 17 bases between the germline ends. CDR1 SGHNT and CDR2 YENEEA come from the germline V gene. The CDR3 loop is CASSLRASCITDTQYF. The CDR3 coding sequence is TGTGCCAGCAGCCTAAGGGCTAGCTGTATCACAGATACGCAGTATTTT.